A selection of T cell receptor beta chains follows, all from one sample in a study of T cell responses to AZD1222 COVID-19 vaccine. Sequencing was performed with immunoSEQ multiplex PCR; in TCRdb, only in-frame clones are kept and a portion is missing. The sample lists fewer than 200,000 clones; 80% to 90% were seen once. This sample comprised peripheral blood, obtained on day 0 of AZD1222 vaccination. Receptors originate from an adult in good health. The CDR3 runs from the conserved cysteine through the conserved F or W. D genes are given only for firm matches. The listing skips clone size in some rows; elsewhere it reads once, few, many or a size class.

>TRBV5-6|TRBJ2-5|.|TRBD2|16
CASSFPSGGAGETQYF
TGTGCCAGCAGCTTCCCTAGCGGGGGGGCCGGGGAGACCCAGTACTTC
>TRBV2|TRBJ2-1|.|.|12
CASSGGGTNLLF
TGTGCCAGCAGTGGAGGGGGGACTAACCTCCTCTTC
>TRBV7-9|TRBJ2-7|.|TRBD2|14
CASSWSGSSYEQYF
TGTGCCAGCAGCTGGAGCGGGAGTTCCTACGAGCAGTACTTC
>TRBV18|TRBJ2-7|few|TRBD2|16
CASSPFPGGASYEQYF
TGTGCCAGCTCACCATTTCCCGGGGGGGCTTCGTACGAGCAGTACTTC
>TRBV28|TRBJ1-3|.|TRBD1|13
CASIEGARNTIYF
TGTGCCAGCATTGAGGGGGCGCGAAACACCATATATTTT
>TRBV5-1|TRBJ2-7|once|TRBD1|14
CASSPGQGSYEQYF
TGCGCCAGCAGCCCCGGACAGGGGAGCTACGAGCAGTACTTC
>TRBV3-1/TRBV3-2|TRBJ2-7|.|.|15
CASSPSWAGSYEQYF
TGTGCCAGCAGCCCCTCCTGGGCTGGCTCCTACGAGCAGTACTTC
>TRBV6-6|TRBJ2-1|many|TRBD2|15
CAAIAGLSSYNEQFF
TGTGCCGCCATAGCGGGGTTGAGCTCCTACAATGAGCAGTTCTTC
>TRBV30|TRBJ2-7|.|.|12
CAWSVVGYEQYF
TGTGCCTGGAGTGTAGTGGGCTACGAGCAGTACTTC
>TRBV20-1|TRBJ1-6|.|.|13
CSASNSYNSPLHF
TGCAGTGCTAGTAACAGCTATAATTCACCCCTCCACTTT
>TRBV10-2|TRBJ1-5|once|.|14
CASSERRYVQPQHF
TGCGCCAGCAGTGAGAGAAGGTACGTTCAGCCCCAGCATTTT
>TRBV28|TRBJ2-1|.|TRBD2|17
CASSSGGVAGGPGEQFF
TGTGCCAGCAGTTCCGGTGGGGTAGCGGGAGGGCCGGGTGAGCAGTTCTTC
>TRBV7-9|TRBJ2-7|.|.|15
CASSPMGRTRYEQYF
TGTGCCAGCAGCCCGATGGGACGGACTCGGTACGAGCAGTACTTC
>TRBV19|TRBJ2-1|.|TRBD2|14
CASKKRGAYNEQFF
TGTGCCAGTAAAAAGCGGGGTGCTTACAATGAGCAGTTCTTC
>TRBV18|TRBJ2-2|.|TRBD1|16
CASSQSGQGNTGELFF
TGTGCCAGCTCACAATCTGGACAGGGGAACACCGGGGAGCTGTTTTTT
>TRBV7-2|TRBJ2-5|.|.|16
CASSLAPWRSQETQYF
TGTGCCAGCAGCTTAGCGCCCTGGCGGAGCCAAGAGACCCAGTACTTC
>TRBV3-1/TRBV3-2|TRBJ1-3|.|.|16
CASSQVTGSSGNTIYF
TGTGCCAGCAGCCAAGTCACGGGTTCTAGTGGAAACACCATATATTTT
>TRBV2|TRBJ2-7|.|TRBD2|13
CASSAGGSYEQYF
TGTGCCAGCAGTGCGGGGGGTTCCTACGAGCAGTACTTC
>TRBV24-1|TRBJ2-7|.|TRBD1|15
CATSDSMDRALGQYF
TGTGCCACCAGTGATTCTATGGACAGGGCCTTAGGGCAGTACTTC
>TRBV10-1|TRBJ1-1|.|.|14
CASSETMWGTEAFF
TGCGCCAGCAGTGAGACGATGTGGGGGACTGAAGCTTTCTTT
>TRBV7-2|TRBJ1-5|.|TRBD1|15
CASSLGQGAGQPQHF
TGTGCCAGCAGCTTAGGACAGGGGGCCGGTCAGCCCCAGCATTTT
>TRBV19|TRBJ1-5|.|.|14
CASSIETENQPQHF
TGTGCCAGTAGTATAGAGACAGAGAATCAGCCCCAGCATTTT
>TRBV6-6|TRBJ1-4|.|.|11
CASSRADKLFF
TGTGCCAGCAGCCGGGCTGATAAACTGTTTTTT
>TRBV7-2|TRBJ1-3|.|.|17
CASSLGSGTVSGNTIYF
TGTGCCAGCAGCTTAGGGTCCGGGACGGTCTCTGGAAACACCATATATTTT
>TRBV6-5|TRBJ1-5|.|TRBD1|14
CASSITGEEQPQHF
TGTGCCAGCAGTATTACAGGGGAAGAGCAGCCCCAGCATTTT
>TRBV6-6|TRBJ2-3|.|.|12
CASRAEGDTQYF
TGTGCCAGCAGAGCAGAAGGAGATACGCAGTATTTT
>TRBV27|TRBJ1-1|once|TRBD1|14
CASRPGQAHTEAFF
TGTGCCAGCAGGCCGGGACAGGCCCACACTGAAGCTTTCTTT
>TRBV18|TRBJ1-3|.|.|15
CASSPRSGTGNTIYF
TGTGCCAGCTCACCAAGGTCAGGGACTGGAAACACCATATATTTT